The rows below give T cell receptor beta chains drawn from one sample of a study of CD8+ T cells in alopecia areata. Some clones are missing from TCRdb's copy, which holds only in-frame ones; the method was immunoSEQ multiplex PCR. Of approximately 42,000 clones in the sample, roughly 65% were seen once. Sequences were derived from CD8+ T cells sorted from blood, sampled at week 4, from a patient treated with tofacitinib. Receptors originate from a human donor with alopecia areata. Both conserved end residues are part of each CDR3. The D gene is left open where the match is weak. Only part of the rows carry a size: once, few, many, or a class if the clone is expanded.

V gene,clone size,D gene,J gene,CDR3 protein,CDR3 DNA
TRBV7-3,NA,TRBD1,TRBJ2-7,CASSVRDREGYEQYF,TGTGCCAGCAGCGTCCGGGACAGGGAGGGCTACGAGCAGTACTTC
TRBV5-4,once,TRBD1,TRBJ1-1,CASSSGQVEAFF,TGTGCCAGCAGCTCCGGACAGGTTGAAGCTTTCTTT
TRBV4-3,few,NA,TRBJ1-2,CASSQESNYGYTF,TGCGCCAGCAGCCAAGAGTCTAACTATGGCTACACCTTC
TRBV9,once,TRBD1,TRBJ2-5,CASSPGQGIRETQYF,TGTGCCAGCAGCCCCGGACAGGGGATACGGGAGACCCAGTACTTC
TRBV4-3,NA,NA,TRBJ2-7,CASSQGFGDYEQYF,TGCGCCAGCAGCCAAGGGTTCGGCGACTACGAGCAGTACTTC
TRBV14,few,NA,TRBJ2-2,CASSQNSGTGELFF,TGTGCCAGCAGCCAGAATTCAGGGACCGGGGAGCTGTTTTTT
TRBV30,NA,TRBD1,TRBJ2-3,CAWGTGDTTDTQYF,TGTGCCTGGGGGACAGGGGACACCACAGATACGCAGTATTTT
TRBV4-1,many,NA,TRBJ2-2,CASSQGPAGGELFF,TGCGCCAGCAGCCAGGGCCCTGCGGGCGGGGAGCTGTTTTTT
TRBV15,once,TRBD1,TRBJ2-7,CATSRSPPSGGSEQYF,TGTGCCACCAGCAGATCCCCCCCCTCAGGGGGAAGCGAGCAGTACTTC
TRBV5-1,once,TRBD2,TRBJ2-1,CASSLEAGGASGHEQFF,TGCGCCAGCAGCTTGGAAGCGGGGGGAGCCTCGGGGCATGAGCAGTTCTTC
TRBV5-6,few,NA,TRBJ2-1,CASSLDQSGKHNEQFF,TGTGCCAGCAGCTTGGATCAAAGCGGAAAGCACAATGAGCAGTTCTTC
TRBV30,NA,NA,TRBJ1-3,CAWNDPQEVGGNTIYF,TGTGCCTGGAATGACCCCCAGGAGGTTGGTGGAAACACCATATATTTT